The entry below describes one T cell receptor (beta chain). What it recognizes is unknown. This sample is drawn from a study of regulatory T cells in long-lasting Graves disease. Study conclusions and caveats: Lower TCR diversity characterized persistent Graves' patients relative to newly diagnosed patients. Relative to new patients (around 1,000), persistent patients exhibited greater sharing of public clonotypes (around 3,000).

V lost 1 base to trimming and J lost 5 bases; unmatched junction nucleotides: 13. The CDR3 runs to 17 residues. The germline gives CDR1 SGHNT, CDR2 YYREEE (reference sequence). According to the study, TCR beta libraries were built with iRepertoire HTBI primers and CDR3-region Arm-PCR. Using its own MiXCR run on the multiplex PCR reads, TCRdb lists one record per CDR3 protein. Of hundreds of thousands of distinct CDR3 sequences detected, approximately 12% appear once; the ten largest clones hold about 8.3%. Time point defined: newly diagnosed GD, antithyroid drugs for less than 3 months. PBMC-extracted RNA yielded the TCR library. This same sample was also part of a study on T cells in Graves' hyperthyroidism and ophthalmopathy.

This sample comprised peripheral blood mononuclear cells (PBMCs), obtained at new diagnosis, from a patient treated with antithyroid drugs. The TCR was taken from a woman under 40 with Graves disease. The rearrangement links TRBV5-4 to TRBJ2-7; 9 bases fit TRBD1. CDR3 nucleotides: TGTGCCAGCAGCTTGTACAGGGGGCCTCTCTCCAGGGACGAGCAGTACTTC. Translated: CASSLYRGPLSRDEQYF.